This is a list of T cell receptor beta chains from one sample in a study of CD4+ T cells in melanoma. Using immunoSEQ multiplex PCR, the repertoire was profiled, and TCRdb retains in-frame clones only, with some absent. The data show tens of thousands of clones, roughly 87% seen once. Material: cells from a culture (not recorded whether cultured in vitro). These receptors came from a human donor with melanoma. CDR3s include the opening cysteine and the closing phenylalanine or tryptophan. A D gene is named only where the DNA matches it firmly. The listing skips clone size in some rows; elsewhere it reads once, few, many or a size class.

d_gene	abundance	j_gene	v_gene	CDR3aa	CDR3nt
TRBD1	NA	TRBJ2-1	TRBV5-5	CASSSAGTVGFGQFF	TGTGCCAGCAGCTCCGCCGGGACAGTGGGTTTCGGGCAGTTCTTC
NA	once	TRBJ2-7	TRBV20-1	CSSGTGYEQYF	TGCAGTAGTGGTACGGGCTACGAGCAGTACTTC
NA	NA	TRBJ1-3	TRBV2	CASSDPVSGNTIYF	TGTGCCAGCAGTGACCCAGTCTCTGGAAACACCATATATTTT
NA	NA	TRBJ1-1	TRBV14	CASSGTGLGRTTEAFF	TGTGCCAGCAGCGGTACAGGGCTCGGTAGGACCACTGAAGCTTTCTTT
NA	few	TRBJ1-2	TRBV7-2	CASSLVRTAYGYTF	TGTGCCAGCAGCTTAGTAAGGACAGCCTATGGCTACACCTTC
NA	NA	TRBJ1-1	TRBV7-3	CASSLGQGNTEAFF	TGTGCCAGCAGCTTGGGACAAGGGAACACTGAAGCTTTCTTT
TRBD1	NA	TRBJ2-7	TRBV27	CASQSRDRGYEQYF	TGTGCCAGCCAATCCCGGGACAGGGGGTATGAGCAGTACTTC
NA	NA	TRBJ2-3	TRBV7-3	CASSLGPQRAGTQYF	TGTGCCAGCAGCTTAGGGCCGCAGCGCGCCGGTACGCAGTATTTT
NA	NA	TRBJ1-2	TRBV7-9	CASSPWGINYGYTF	TGTGCCAGCAGCCCGTGGGGGATTAACTATGGCTACACCTTC
NA	NA	TRBJ2-2	TRBV2	CASSLSILNTGELFF	TGTGCCAGCAGCCTCAGTATCTTGAACACCGGGGAGCTGTTTTTT
TRBD1	NA	TRBJ1-2	TRBV19	CASSMGQQYGYTF	TGTGCCAGTAGTATGGGACAGCAATATGGCTACACCTTC
TRBD2	NA	TRBJ2-1	TRBV14	CASSSVGLAGDNEQFF	TGTGCCAGCAGCTCCGTTGGACTAGCGGGGGACAATGAGCAGTTCTTC
NA	NA	TRBJ2-3	TRBV5-4	CASSSLGKGGWIVTQYF	TGTGCCAGCAGCTCCTTAGGGAAGGGGGGTTGGATAGTTACGCAGTATTTT
TRBD1	NA	TRBJ1-2	TRBV6-1	CASSEGQGWYGYTF	TGTGCCAGCAGTGAAGGACAGGGATGGTATGGCTACACCTTC
NA	NA	TRBJ1-4	TRBV2	CASSPGSTEKLFF	TGTGCCAGCAGTCCCGGTTCAACCGAAAAACTGTTTTTT
NA	NA	TRBJ2-1	TRBV11-2	CASSTLARLGNNEQFF	TGTGCCAGCAGCACCCTTGCCAGGTTGGGAAACAATGAGCAGTTCTTC
TRBD2	NA	TRBJ2-7	TRBV27	CASSLYGEGDYEQYF	TGTGCCAGCAGTTTATATGGGGAGGGCGACTACGAGCAGTACTTC
NA	NA	TRBJ2-3	TRBV5-1	CASSLVGTPDTQYF	TGCGCCAGCAGCTTGGTCGGGACCCCAGATACGCAGTATTTT
NA	once	TRBJ1-3	TRBV7-3	CASSVSGTDGNTIYF	TGTGCCAGCAGCGTATCCGGGACGGATGGAAACACCATATATTTT
TRBD1	NA	TRBJ1-3	TRBV9	CASNRGDGGNTIYF	TGTGCCAGCAACAGGGGTGATGGAGGAAACACCATATATTTT
NA	NA	TRBJ1-2	TRBV6-1	CASSVTGIGGYTF	TGTGCCAGCAGTGTAACAGGAATAGGAGGCTACACCTTC
TRBD1	NA	TRBJ2-7	TRBV30	CAWSVGQVQSEQYF	TGTGCCTGGAGTGTGGGACAGGTCCAATCCGAGCAGTACTTC
NA	once	TRBJ2-7	TRBV5-5	CASSLGWADWGYEQYF	TGTGCCAGCAGCTTGGGGTGGGCCGACTGGGGCTACGAGCAGTACTTC
TRBD2	NA	TRBJ2-3	TRBV7-2	CASSKGLAIDTQYF	TGTGCCAGCAGCAAGGGACTAGCTATAGATACGCAGTATTTT
TRBD1	NA	TRBJ1-4	TRBV7-9	CASSLSAQGGNEKLFF	TGTGCCAGCAGCTTGTCCGCTCAGGGGGGAAATGAAAAACTGTTTTTT
NA	NA	TRBJ1-1	TRBV9	CASSVYPGQNTEAFF	TGTGCCAGCAGCGTCTACCCGGGACAGAACACTGAAGCTTTCTTT
NA	NA	TRBJ2-7	TRBV30	CAWSSSYEQYF	TGTGCCTGGTCAAGTTCCTACGAGCAGTACTTC
NA	NA	TRBJ1-5	TRBV4-1	CASSQDVSGYQPQHF	TGCGCCAGCAGCCAAGATGTTTCGGGGTATCAGCCCCAGCATTTT
NA	once	TRBJ2-3	TRBV9	CASSVVPGTDTQYF	TGTGCCAGCAGCGTAGTTCCGGGCACAGATACGCAGTATTTT
NA	once	TRBJ1-4	TRBV29-1	CSAGDEKLFF	TGCAGTGCAGGGGATGAAAAACTGTTTTTT
NA	NA	TRBJ2-7	TRBV6-5	CASSPSLWGYEQYF	TGTGCCAGCAGCCCGTCGCTATGGGGATACGAGCAGTACTTC
TRBD2	NA	TRBJ2-1	TRBV18	CASSPGLDRYNEQFF	TGTGCCAGCTCACCAGGACTAGATAGGTACAATGAGCAGTTCTTC
NA	NA	TRBJ1-2	TRBV6-1	CASSEGGGWYGYTF	TGTGCCAGCAGTGAAGGTGGTGGGTGGTATGGCTACACCTTC
NA	NA	TRBJ2-7	TRBV5-4	CASSSKAGAGQYF	TGTGCCAGCAGCTCTAAGGCTGGAGCCGGGCAGTACTTC
NA	NA	TRBJ2-5	TRBV10-3	CASRLQETQYF	TGTGCCTCGAGGCTCCAAGAGACCCAGTACTTC
TRBD1	NA	TRBJ1-5	TRBV19	CASRSFRDSSNQPQHF	TGTGCCAGTAGATCATTCCGGGACAGTAGCAATCAGCCCCAGCATTTT
NA	NA	TRBJ1-5	TRBV5-1	CASSLGELSNQPQHF	TGCGCCAGCAGCTTAGGAGAGTTAAGCAATCAGCCCCAGCATTTT
NA	few	TRBJ1-5	TRBV5-1	CASSTGTPNQPQHF	TGCGCCAGCAGCACCGGGACACCTAATCAGCCCCAGCATTTT
NA	NA	TRBJ1-5	TRBV19	CASSIGGGDQPQHF	TGTGCCAGTAGTATAGGGGGAGGGGATCAGCCCCAGCATTTT
TRBD1	NA	TRBJ1-4	TRBV19	CASSIWDRPEKLFF	TGTGCCAGTAGTATTTGGGACAGGCCTGAAAAACTGTTTTTT
NA	few	TRBJ2-7	TRBV7-2	CASSLRGAYEQYF	TGTGCCAGCAGCTTGCGGGGAGCCTACGAGCAGTACTTC
NA	NA	TRBJ2-5	TRBV7-3	CASSLRVMETQYF	TGTGCCAGCAGCTTGAGGGTTATGGAGACCCAGTACTTC
NA	few	TRBJ2-1	TRBV7-9	CASSLLRGSSYNEQFF	TGTGCCAGCAGCTTACTCCGGGGAAGCTCCTACAATGAGCAGTTCTTC
NA	NA	TRBJ2-7	TRBV19	CASSRRSVALQIYEQYF	TGTGCCAGTAGTAGACGCTCGGTGGCACTACAAATCTACGAGCAGTACTTC
NA	NA	TRBJ1-1	TRBV19	CASSQAQARGAFF	TGTGCCAGTAGCCAAGCACAGGCCCGGGGAGCTTTCTTT
TRBD2	once	TRBJ2-7	TRBV4-1	CASSFALAGDGREQYF	TGCGCCAGCAGCTTCGCCTTAGCGGGCGACGGTCGCGAGCAGTACTTC
NA	NA	TRBJ2-7	TRBV29-1	CSATRGDEQYF	TGCAGCGCAACCCGGGGAGACGAGCAGTACTTC
NA	NA	TRBJ2-7	TRBV21-1	CASGPAYYSYEQYF	TGTGCCAGCGGACCAGCTTACTACTCCTACGAGCAGTACTTC
NA	NA	TRBJ1-5	TRBV27	CASSNAGRSNQPQHF	TGTGCCAGCAGCAACGCGGGTCGCAGCAATCAGCCCCAGCATTTT
NA	NA	TRBJ2-2	TRBV6-5	CASSYWRGGNTGELFF	TGTGCCAGCAGTTACTGGAGGGGGGGGAACACCGGGGAGCTGTTTTTT
NA	NA	TRBJ1-5	TRBV6-1	CASSESTYWGSNQPQHF	TGTGCCAGCAGTGAATCGACCTACTGGGGCAGCAATCAGCCCCAGCATTTT
TRBD1	NA	TRBJ2-5	TRBV9	CASSATGGTWETQYF	TGTGCCAGCAGCGCAACAGGGGGCACTTGGGAGACCCAGTACTTC
NA	few	TRBJ1-6	TRBV25-1	CASSDQGLPLHF	TGTGCCAGCAGTGATCAGGGGCTACCCCTCCACTTT
NA	NA	TRBJ1-3	TRBV5-5	CASSLDPYSGNTIYF	TGTGCCAGCAGCCTAGACCCGTACTCTGGAAACACCATATATTTT
NA	NA	TRBJ1-5	TRBV6-1	CASRSGGTNQPQHF	TGTGCCAGCAGGAGCGGGGGTACCAATCAGCCCCAGCATTTT
NA	NA	TRBJ1-1	TRBV2	CASSRDVWLAFF	TGTGCCAGCTCCAGGGACGTATGGTTGGCTTTCTTT